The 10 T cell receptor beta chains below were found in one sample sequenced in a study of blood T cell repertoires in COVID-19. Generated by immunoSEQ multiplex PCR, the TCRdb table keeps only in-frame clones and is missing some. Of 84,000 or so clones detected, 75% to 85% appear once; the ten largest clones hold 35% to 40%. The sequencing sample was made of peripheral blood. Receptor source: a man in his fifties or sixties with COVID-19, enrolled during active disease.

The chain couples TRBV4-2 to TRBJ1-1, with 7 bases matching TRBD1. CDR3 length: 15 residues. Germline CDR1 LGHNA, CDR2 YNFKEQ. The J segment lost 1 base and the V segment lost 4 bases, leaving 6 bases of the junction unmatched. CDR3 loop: CASSPGDRGNTEAFF. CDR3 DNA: TGTGCCAGCAGCCCAGGGGACAGAGGGAACACTGAAGCTTTCTTT.

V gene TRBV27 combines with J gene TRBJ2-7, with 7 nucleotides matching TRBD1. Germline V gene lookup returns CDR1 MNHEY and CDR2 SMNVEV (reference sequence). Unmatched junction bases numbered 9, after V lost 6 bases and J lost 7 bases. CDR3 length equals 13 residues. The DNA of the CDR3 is TGTGCCAGCAGAGCACAGGGGATGGTTGAGCAGTACTTC. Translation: CASRAQGMVEQYF.

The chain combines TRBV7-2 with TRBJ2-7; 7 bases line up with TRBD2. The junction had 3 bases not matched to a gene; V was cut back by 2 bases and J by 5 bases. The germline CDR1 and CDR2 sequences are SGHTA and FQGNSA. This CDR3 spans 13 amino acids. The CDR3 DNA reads TGTGCCAGCAGCTTATACGGGGGGAACGAGCAGTACTTC. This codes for CASSLYGGNEQYF.

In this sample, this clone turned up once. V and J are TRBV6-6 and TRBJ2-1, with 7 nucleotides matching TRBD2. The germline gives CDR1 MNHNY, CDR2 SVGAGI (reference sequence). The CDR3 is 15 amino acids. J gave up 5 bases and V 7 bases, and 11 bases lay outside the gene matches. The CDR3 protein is CASTWGGPRNNEQFF. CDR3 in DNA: TGTGCCAGCACTTGGGGAGGGCCTCGGAACAATGAGCAGTTCTTC.

CDR3 sequence: CARSLTYRERNSPLHF. The CDR3 nucleotides read TGTGCCAGAAGCTTGACCTACAGGGAAAGGAATTCACCCCTCCACTTT. The V gene is TRBV5-3, the J gene TRBJ1-6, with D perhaps matching TRBD1 (6 bases). TRBV5-3 is treated as an ORF (open reading frame) with a function not yet certain. V gave up 1 base and J gave up 7 bases, with 15 bases separating them. CDR3 length equals 16 residues.

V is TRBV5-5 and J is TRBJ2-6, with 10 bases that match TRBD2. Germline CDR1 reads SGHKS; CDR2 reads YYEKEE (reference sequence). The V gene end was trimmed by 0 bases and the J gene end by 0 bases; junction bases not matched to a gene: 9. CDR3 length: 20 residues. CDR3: CASSLERLAGAGSGANVLTF. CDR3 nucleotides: TGTGCCAGCAGCTTGGAACGTCTAGCGGGGGCCGGCTCTGGGGCCAACGTCCTGACTTTC.

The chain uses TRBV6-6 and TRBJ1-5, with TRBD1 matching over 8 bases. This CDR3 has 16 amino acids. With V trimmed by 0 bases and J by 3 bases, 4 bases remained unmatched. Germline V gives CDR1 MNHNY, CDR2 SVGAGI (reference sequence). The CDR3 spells CASSYSTRGLNQPQHF. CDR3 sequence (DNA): TGTGCCAGCAGTTACTCGACCAGGGGGCTCAATCAGCCCCAGCATTTT.

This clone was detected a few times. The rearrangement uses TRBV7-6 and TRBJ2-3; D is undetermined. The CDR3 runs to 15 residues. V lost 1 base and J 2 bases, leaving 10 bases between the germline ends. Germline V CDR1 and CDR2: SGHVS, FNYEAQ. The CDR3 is CASSLGAVLTDTQYF. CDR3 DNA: TGTGCCAGCAGCTTAGGGGCAGTCCTCACAGATACGCAGTATTTT.

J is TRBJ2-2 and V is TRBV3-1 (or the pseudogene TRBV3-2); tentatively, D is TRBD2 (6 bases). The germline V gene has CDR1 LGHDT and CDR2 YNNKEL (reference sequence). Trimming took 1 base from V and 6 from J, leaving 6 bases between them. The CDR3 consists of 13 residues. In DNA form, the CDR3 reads TGTGCCAGCAGCCAAGCGGGGGCCGGGGAGCTGTTTTTT. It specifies CASSQAGAGELFF.

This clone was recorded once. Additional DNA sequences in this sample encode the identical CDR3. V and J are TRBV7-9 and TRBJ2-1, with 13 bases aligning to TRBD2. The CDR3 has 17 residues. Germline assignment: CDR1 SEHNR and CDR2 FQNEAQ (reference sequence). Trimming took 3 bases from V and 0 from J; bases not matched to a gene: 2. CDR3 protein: CASSLGTSGNSYNEQFF. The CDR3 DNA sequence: TGTGCCAGCAGCTTGGGGACTAGCGGGAACTCCTACAATGAGCAGTTCTTC.